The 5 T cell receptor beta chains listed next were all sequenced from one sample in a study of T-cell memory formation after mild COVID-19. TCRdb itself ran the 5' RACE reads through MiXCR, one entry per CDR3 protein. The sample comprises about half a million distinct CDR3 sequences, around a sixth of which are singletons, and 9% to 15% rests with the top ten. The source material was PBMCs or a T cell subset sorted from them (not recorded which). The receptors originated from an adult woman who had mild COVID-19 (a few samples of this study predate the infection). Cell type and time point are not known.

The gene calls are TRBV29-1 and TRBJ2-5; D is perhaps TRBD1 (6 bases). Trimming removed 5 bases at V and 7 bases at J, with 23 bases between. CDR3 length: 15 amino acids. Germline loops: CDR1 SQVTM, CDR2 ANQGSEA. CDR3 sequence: CSVSVSTGTPWTQYF. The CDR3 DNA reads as TGCAGCGTTAGTGTATCGACAGGAACCCCATGGACCCAGTACTTC.

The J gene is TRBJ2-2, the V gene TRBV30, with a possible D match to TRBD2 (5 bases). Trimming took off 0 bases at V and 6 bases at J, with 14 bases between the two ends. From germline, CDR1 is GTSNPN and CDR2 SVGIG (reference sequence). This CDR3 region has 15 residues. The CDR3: CAWSVSLPGSGELFF. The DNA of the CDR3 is TGTGCCTGGAGTGTATCGTTACCGGGGTCCGGGGAGCTGTTTTTT.

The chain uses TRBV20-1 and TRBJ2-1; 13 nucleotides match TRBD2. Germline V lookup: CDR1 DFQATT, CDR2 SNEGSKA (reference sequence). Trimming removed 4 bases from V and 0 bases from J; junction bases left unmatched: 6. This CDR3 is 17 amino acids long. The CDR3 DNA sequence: TGCAGTGCTACTTGGGGACTAGCGGGGAGCTCCTACAATGAGCAGTTCTTC. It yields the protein CSATWGLAGSSYNEQFF.

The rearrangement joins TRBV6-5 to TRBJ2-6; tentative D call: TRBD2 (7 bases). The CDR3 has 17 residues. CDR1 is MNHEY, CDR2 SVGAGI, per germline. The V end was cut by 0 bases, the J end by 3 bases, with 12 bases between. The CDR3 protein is CASSYSSGGYGANVLTF. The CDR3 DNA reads TGTGCCAGCAGTTACTCCTCGGGGGGCTATGGGGCCAACGTCCTGACTTTC.

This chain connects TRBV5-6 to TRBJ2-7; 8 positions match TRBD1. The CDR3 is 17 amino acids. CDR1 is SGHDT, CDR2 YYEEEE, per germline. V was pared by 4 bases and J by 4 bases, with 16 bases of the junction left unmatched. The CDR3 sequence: CASSPASLRTGHYEQYF. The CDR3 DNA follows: TGTGCCAGCAGCCCAGCGAGTTTGAGGACAGGGCATTACGAGCAGTACTTC.